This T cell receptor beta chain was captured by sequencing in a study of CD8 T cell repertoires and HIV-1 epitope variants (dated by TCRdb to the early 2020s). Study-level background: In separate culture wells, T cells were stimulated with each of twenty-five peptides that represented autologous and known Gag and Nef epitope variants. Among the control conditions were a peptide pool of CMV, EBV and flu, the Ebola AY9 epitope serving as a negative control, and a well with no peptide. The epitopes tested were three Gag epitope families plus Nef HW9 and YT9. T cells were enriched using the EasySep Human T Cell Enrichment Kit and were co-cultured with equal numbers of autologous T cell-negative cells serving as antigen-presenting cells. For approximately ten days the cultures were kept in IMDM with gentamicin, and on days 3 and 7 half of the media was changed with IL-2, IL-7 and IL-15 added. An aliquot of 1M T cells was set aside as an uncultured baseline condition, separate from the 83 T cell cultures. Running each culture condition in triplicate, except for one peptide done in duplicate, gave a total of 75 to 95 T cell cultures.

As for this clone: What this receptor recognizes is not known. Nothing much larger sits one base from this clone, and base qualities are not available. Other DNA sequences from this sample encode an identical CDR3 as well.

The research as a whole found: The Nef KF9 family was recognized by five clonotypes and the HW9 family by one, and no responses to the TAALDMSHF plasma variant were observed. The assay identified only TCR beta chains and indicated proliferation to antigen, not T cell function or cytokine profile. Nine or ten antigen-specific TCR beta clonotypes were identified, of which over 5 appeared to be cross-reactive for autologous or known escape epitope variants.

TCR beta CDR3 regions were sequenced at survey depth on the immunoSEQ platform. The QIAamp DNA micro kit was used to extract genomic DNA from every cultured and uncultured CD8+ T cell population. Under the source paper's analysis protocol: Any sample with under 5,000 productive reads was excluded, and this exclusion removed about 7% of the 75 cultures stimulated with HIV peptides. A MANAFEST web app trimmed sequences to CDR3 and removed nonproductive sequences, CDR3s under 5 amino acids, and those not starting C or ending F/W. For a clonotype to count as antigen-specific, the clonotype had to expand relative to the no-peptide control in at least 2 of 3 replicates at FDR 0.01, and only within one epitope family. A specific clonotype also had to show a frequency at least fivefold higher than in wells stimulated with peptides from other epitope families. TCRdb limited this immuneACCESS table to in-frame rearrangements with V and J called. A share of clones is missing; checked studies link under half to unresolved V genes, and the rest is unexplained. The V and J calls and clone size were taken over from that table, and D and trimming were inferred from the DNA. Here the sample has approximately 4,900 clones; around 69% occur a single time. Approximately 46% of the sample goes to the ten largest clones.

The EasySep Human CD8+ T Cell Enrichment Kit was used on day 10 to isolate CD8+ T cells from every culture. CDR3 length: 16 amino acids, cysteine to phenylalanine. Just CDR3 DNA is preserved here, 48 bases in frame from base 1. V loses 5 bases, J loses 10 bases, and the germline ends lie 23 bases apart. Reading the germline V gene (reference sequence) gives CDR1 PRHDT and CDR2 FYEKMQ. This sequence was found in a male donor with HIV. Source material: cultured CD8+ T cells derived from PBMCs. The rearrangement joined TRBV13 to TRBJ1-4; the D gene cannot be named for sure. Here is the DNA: TGTGCCAGCAGCATTGGATTGGAAAGCACGGCGGTAAAACTGTTTTTT. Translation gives CASSIGLESTAVKLFF.